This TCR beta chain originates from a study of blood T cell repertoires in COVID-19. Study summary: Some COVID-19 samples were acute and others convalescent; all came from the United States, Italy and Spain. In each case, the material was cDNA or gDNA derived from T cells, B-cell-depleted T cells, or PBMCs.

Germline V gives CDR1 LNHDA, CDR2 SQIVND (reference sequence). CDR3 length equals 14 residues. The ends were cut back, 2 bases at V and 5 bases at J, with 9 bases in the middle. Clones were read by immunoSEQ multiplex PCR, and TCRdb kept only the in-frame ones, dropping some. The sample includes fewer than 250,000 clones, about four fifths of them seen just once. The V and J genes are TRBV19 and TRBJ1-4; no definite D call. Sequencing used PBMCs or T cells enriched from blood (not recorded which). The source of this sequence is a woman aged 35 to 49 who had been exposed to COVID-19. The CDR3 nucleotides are TGTGCCAGTAGTATACCAGTCGGGAATGAAAAACTGTTTTTT. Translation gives CASSIPVGNEKLFF.